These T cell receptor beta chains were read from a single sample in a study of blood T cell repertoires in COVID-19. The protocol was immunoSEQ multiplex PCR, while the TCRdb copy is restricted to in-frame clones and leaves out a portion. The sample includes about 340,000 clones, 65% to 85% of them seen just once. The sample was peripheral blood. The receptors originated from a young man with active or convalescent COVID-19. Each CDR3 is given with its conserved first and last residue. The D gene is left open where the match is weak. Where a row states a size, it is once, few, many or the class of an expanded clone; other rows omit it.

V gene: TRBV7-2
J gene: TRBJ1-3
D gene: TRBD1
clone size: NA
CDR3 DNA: TGTGCCAGCAGCTTAGCGACAGGGTCTGGAAACACCATATATTTT
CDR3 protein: CASSLATGSGNTIYF

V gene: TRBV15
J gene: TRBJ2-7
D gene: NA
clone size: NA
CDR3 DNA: TGTGCCACCAGCTCCGACGGAGGGCCCTACGAGCAGTACTTC
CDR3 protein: CATSSDGGPYEQYF

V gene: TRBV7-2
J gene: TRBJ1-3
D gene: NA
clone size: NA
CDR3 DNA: TGTGCCAGCAGCCCGTCCTACCACTCTGGAAACACCATATATTTT
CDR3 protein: CASSPSYHSGNTIYF

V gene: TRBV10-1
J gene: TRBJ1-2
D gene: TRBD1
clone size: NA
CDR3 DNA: TGCGCCAGCAGGACCTCCGGGACAGGGGGGTATGGCTACACCTTC
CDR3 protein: CASRTSGTGGYGYTF

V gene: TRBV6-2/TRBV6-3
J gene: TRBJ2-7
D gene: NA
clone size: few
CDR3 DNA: TGTGCCAGCAGCCACGGCTCCTACGAGCAGTACTTC
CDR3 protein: CASSHGSYEQYF

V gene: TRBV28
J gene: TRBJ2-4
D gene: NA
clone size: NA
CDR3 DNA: TGTGCCAGCAGTTTCCGGACAGAGGTAAACATTCAGTACTTC
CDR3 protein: CASSFRTEVNIQYF

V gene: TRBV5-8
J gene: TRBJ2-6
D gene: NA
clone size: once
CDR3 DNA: TGTGCCCCCCCCGGAGCCCTCCCCGGGGCCAACGTCCTGACTTTC
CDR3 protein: CAPPGALPGANVLTF

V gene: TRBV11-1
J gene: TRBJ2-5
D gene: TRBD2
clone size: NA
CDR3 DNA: TGTGCCAGCAGCTCGAATAGCGGGGGGAAAGAGACCCAGTACTTC
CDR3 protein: CASSSNSGGKETQYF

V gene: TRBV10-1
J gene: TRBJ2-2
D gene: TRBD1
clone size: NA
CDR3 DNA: TGCGCCAGCAGTCCCCGGGACAGGGCCGGGGAGCTGTTTTTT
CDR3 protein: CASSPRDRAGELFF

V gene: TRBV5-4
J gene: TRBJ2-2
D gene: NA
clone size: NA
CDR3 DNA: TGTGCCAGCAGCTTGAAAAACCGGGGGAATACCGGGGAGCTGTTTTTT
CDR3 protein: CASSLKNRGNTGELFF

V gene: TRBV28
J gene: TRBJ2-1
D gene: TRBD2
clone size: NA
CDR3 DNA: TGTGCCAGCACCCCTAGCGGGACTAGCTCCTACAATGAGCAGTTCTTC
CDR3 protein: CASTPSGTSSYNEQFF

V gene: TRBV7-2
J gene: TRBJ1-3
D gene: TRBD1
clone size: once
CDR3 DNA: TGTGCCAGTCTCATACAGGGGGCGGACAACACCATATATTTT
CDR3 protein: CASLIQGADNTIYF

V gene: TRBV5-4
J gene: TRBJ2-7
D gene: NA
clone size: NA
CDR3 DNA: TGTGCCAGCAGCGGAGGGGAGGCCGAGCAGTACTTC
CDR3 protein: CASSGGEAEQYF

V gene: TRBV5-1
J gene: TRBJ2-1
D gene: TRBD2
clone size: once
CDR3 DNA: TGCGCCAGCAGCCTATGGACTAGCGGGAATGAGCAGTTCTTC
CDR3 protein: CASSLWTSGNEQFF

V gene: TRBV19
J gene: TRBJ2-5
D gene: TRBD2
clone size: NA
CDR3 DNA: TGTGCCAGTAGTCTTGGGACTAGCGGGTGGGAGACCCAGTACTTC
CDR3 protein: CASSLGTSGWETQYF

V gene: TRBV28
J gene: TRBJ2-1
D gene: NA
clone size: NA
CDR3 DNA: TGTGCCAGCAACGCTGGACTCCCCAGAGGCGAGCAGTTCTTC
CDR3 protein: CASNAGLPRGEQFF

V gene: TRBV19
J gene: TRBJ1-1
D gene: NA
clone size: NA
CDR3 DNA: TGTGCCAGTAGTTGGACACACACTGAAGCTTTCTTT
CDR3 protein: CASSWTHTEAFF

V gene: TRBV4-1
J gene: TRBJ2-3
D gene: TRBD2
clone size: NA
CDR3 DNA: TGCGCCAGCAGCCAACCGGGACTAGCGAGCACAGATACGCAGTATTTT
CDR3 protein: CASSQPGLASTDTQYF

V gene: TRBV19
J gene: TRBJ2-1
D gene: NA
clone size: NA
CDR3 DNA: TGTGCCAGTAGTATTGCGGGATCCTCCAATGAGCAGTTCTTC
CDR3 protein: CASSIAGSSNEQFF

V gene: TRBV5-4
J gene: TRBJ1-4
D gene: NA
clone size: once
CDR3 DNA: TGTGCCAGCAGCGGCCAGCCCCGGGATTCTAATGAAAAACTGTTTTTT
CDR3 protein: CASSGQPRDSNEKLFF

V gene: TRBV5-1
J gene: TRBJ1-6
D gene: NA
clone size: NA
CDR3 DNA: TGCGCCAGCGGAATTGCAGGGAGGGATTCACCCCTCCACTTT
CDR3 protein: CASGIAGRDSPLHF

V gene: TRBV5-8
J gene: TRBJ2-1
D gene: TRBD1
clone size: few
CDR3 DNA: TGTGCCAGCAGCCCGGATAGACGGGACAGGCAGTTCTTC
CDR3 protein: CASSPDRRDRQFF

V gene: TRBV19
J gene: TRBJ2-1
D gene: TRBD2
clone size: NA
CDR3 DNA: TGTGCCAGTAGTATAGCGGGAGGGGGTGAGCAGTTCTTC
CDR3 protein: CASSIAGGGEQFF

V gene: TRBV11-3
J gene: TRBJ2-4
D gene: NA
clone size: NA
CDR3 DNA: TGTGCCAGCAGCTTAACCCCACTGACAGGCACAGAGATTCAGTACTTC
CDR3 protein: CASSLTPLTGTEIQYF

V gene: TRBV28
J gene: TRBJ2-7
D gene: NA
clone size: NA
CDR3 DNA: TGTGCCAGCAGACCCGACAGGTCTCAAGAGCAGTACTTC
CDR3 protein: CASRPDRSQEQYF

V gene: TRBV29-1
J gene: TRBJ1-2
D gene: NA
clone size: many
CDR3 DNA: TGCAGCGTTGACTATTCAGGGGTAGGCGGCTACACCTTC
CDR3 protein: CSVDYSGVGGYTF

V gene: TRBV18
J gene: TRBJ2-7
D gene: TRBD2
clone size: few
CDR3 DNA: TGTGCCAGCTCACCACCGGGACTAGCGGGAGAAGGCTACGAGCAGTACTTC
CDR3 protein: CASSPPGLAGEGYEQYF

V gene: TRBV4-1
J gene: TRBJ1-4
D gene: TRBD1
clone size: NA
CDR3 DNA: TGCGCCAGCAGCCAAGGAATGGGAAGGGGGCTTTTCGAAAAACTGTTTTTT
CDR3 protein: CASSQGMGRGLFEKLFF

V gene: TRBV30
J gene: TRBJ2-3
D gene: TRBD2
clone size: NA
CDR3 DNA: TGTGCCTGGAGTGTACCCAACCTAGCGGGCTTCGTGGATACGCAGTATTTT
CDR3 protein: CAWSVPNLAGFVDTQYF

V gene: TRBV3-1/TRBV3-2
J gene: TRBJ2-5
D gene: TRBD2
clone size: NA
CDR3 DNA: TGTGCCAGCAGCCCAGAGGGGGCGGGGGGGCAAGAGACCCAGTACTTC
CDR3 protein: CASSPEGAGGQETQYF

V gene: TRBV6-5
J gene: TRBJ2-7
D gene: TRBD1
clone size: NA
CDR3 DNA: TGTGCCAGCAGTTACCCTAGGACAGGAGTCTACGAGCAGTACTTC
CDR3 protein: CASSYPRTGVYEQYF

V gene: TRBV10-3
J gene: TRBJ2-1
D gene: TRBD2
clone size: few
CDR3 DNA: TGTGCCATCAGTGAGTCAGAGACTAGCGGGGGGGATGAGCAGTTCTTC
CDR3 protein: CAISESETSGGDEQFF

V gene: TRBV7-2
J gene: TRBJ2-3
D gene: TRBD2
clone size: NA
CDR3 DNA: TGTGCCAGCAGCTTAGTAGCGGGCGACACAGATACGCAGTATTTT
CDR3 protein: CASSLVAGDTDTQYF

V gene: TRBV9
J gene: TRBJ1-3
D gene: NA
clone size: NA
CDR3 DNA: TGTGCCAGCAGCCCCTCCTCGGCTGGAAACACCATATATTTT
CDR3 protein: CASSPSSAGNTIYF

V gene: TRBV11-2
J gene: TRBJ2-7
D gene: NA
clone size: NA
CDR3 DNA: TGTGCCAGCAGCTCCGGGACTTACTACGAGCAGTACTTC
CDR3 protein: CASSSGTYYEQYF

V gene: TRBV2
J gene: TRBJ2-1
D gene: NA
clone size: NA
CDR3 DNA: TGTGCCAGCAGCAAATCAAGTCCCAGGAATGAGCAGTTCTTC
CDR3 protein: CASSKSSPRNEQFF

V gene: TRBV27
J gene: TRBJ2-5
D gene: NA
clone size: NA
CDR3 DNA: TGTGCCAGCAGTTTAACAGGGCTGGGGCAAGAGACCCAGTACTTC
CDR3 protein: CASSLTGLGQETQYF

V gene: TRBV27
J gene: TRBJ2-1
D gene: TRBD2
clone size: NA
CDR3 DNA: TGTGCCAGCAGTTTGTTAGCGGGGTACAATGAGCAGTTCTTC
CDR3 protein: CASSLLAGYNEQFF

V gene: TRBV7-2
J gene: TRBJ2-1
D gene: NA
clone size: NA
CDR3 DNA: TGTGCCAGCAGCTTTTCCCAGGGAAGAGAGCAGTTCTTC
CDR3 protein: CASSFSQGREQFF

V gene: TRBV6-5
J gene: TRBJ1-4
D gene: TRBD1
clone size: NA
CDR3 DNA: TGTGCCAGCAGTTACCGGGACAGGGAAAAACTGTTTTTT
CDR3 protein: CASSYRDREKLFF

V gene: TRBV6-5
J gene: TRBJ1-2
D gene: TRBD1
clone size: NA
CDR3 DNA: TGTGCCATAAGACCAGGGGGCCACGGCTACACCTTC
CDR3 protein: CAIRPGGHGYTF

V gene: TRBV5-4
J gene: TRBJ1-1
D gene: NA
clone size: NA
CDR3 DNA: TGTGCCAGCAGCTTGGAAAGGGGCACTGAAGCTTTCTTT
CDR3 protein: CASSLERGTEAFF

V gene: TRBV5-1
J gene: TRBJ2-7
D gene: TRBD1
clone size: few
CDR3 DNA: TGCGCCAGCAGCTCCCCGAGGACAGGGGACGACGAGCAGTACTTC
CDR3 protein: CASSSPRTGDDEQYF

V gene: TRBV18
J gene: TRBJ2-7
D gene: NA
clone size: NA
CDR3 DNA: TGTGCCAGCTCACCCCTGGGGAGCTCGAGGGACGAGCAGTACTTC
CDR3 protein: CASSPLGSSRDEQYF

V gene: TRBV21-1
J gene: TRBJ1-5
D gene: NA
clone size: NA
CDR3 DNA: TGTGCCAGCAGCCCCGGGGACAGGGGTATTGGCAATCAGCCCCAGCATTTT
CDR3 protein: CASSPGDRGIGNQPQHF

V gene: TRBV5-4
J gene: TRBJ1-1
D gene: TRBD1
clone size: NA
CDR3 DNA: TGTGCCACCACCAGGGGGATGAACACTGAAGCTTTCTTT
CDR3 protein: CATTRGMNTEAFF

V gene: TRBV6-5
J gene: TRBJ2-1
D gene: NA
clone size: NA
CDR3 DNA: TGTGCCAGCAGTTACGGCCCCGATGAGCAGTTCTTC
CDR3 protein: CASSYGPDEQFF

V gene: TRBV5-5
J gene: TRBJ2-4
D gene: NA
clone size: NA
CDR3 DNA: TGTGCCAGCAGCTCCCTCGGGTCTGACAAAAACATTCAGTACTTC
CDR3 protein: CASSSLGSDKNIQYF

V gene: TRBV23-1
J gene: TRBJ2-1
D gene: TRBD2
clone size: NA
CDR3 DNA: TGCGCCAGCAGTCAATCGTGCGGGAGTGAGGATGAGCAGTTCTTC
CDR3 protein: CASSQSCGSEDEQFF